This TCR beta chain emerged from a study of blood T cell repertoires in COVID-19. Background on the study: The United States, Italy and Spain were the sources of the acute and convalescent COVID-19 samples. Sample material is recorded as cDNA or gDNA derived from T cells, B-cell-depleted T cells, or PBMCs.

V dropped 3 bases and J dropped 7 bases, with 10 bases sitting between them. In germline, CDR1 is LNHDA, CDR2 SQIVND (reference sequence). CDR3 length: 14 amino acids. In the original analysis: Reference gene primer amplification in the assay estimated nucleated cell counts. Profiled with immunoSEQ multiplex PCR; TCRdb holds only in-frame clones, not every one. V and J calls and clone size are given by that table; D and trimming were obtained from the DNA. Among some 190,000 clones listed, 88% were seen once. The sequencing input was peripheral blood. The TCR was taken from a human donor in a cohort sampled during active COVID-19. The chain employs TRBV19 and TRBJ1-6, with no clear D. CDR3 region: CASSIRLTNSPLHF. In DNA, the CDR3 is TGTGCCAGTAGTATTAGGCTGACAAATTCACCCCTCCACTTT.